This note documents a single TCR beta chain sequence. What it recognizes is unknown. The data were obtained in a study of T cell repertoires in cytomegalovirus infection. Study overall: Both CMV infection and a matching HLA type were indicated by public TCR beta signatures.

The CDR3 loop spans 15 amino acids. V shed 7 bases and J shed 0 bases, with 10 bases lying between them. Per the germline V gene, CDR1 is MNHEY and CDR2 is SVGAGI. MiXCR, run by TCRdb on the reads, gives a single entry per CDR3 protein. Of about 130,000 distinct CDR3 sequences in the sample, 24% were seen once. The study, taken as a whole, reports: Clonotypes of TCR beta that were HLA-C-restricted and CMV-specific dominated the ex vivo response.

Material: PBMCs, sequenced either directly or after in vitro stimulation (not recorded which). The genes are TRBV6-5 and TRBJ2-6; D gene uncertain. This TCR was recovered from a human donor in good health (CMV status not recorded). Some clones in this sample may be carry-over from other donors' samples. Here the CDR3 reads CASNLHHSGANVLTF. In nucleotides, the CDR3 is TGTGCCAGCAACCTTCATCACTCTGGGGCCAACGTCCTGACTTTC.